These T cell receptor beta chains were read from a single sample in a study of T cells after posttransplantation cyclophosphamide. Some clones are missing from TCRdb's copy, which holds only in-frame ones; the method was immunoSEQ multiplex PCR. The sample comprises some 9,000 clones, roughly 84% of which are singletons, and about 23% rests with the top ten. The sample here was PBMCs, taken after allogeneic stem cell transplant with posttransplant cyclophosphamide. The receptors shown here come from a female patient in her forties or fifties who received an allogeneic stem cell transplant from an unrelated donor, was CMV-positive, and had no GVHD. Some T cells could come from the graft donor. CDR3s include the opening cysteine and the closing phenylalanine or tryptophan.

>TRBV6-5
CASTPGQGYNSPLHF
>TRBV7-3
CASSFMPGQGYNEQFF
>TRBV7-3
CASSLTRDLYNEQFF
>TRBV6-5
CASSRTSGGSDTQYF
>TRBV9
CASSVQGQANYGYTF
>TRBV6-5
CASSYDGGAGELFF
>TRBV7-2
CASSLVAGVNTEAFF
>TRBV10-3
CAIGGTGSNQPQHF
>TRBV9
CASSSGGGSYNSPLHF
>TRBV2
CASLDRVYNSPLHF
>TRBV6-6
CASSYWPSSTDTQYF
>TRBV19
CASSIKDRGAGELFF
>TRBV7-2
CASSRDRGNTGELFF
>TRBV5-1
CASAGGAGEKLFF
>TRBV7-9
CASSLAGRSGYTF
>TRBV5-4
CASSLIFGVYRGTGGYTF
>TRBV5-5
CASSRLSSGESEQFF
>TRBV7-2
CASSFTSGQGGIYGYTF
>TRBV4-1
CASSPRGGEETQYF
>TRBV7-2
CASSLAGTGHRGNTGELFF
>TRBV6-6
CASSRGMNTEAFF
>TRBV29-1
CSVDRVNTEAFF
>TRBV7-2
CASSSRRQGTDTQYF
>TRBV4-3
CASSGRFEQFF
>TRBV29-1
CSVLRDSGNEQFF
>TRBV9
CASSQRGLAGPWSGELFF
>TRBV11-3
CASSYGQNNYGYTF
>TRBV7-3
CASSLTQDLNTEAFF
>TRBV19
CASSTRGSSGGGELFF
>TRBV11-2
CASSLPGSRGTQYF
>TRBV19
CASSPSRGTNYGYTF
>TRBV15
CATSSDSAPRGNQPQHF
>TRBV28
CASSLRQGGDEQFF
>TRBV10-3
CAISEREEQFF
>TRBV6-5
CASSYSPWHSPLHF
>TRBV11-2
CASSSSRLFTEAFF
>TRBV18
CASSQTGSLAEAFF
>TRBV19
CASSMGQGRGYTF
>TRBV7-2
CASSYHPKRYEQYF
>TRBV7-2
CASSQRGKPYEQYF
>TRBV2
CASAGQVPNYGYTF
>TRBV5-1
CASSSLAGELFF